Shown below are 28 T cell receptor beta chains from a single sample sequenced in a study of molecular identifiers for immune sequencing clone quantification. TCRdb used MiXCR to reprocess the PCR reads, holding one entry per CDR3 protein. The table lists some 320,000 distinct CDR3 sequences, roughly a quarter of them singletons. Sequencing was done on a sample of naive CD8+ T cells from blood, with Jurkat cell RNA spiked in. Described subset: FACS-sorted CD8+CD4-CCR7+CD45RA+ naive T cells. These receptors were taken from a human donor in good health. Some libraries in this study had Jurkat cell RNA spiked in.

The chain combines TRBV6-2 or TRBV6-3 with TRBJ1-5; D unclear. Germline lookup yields CDR1 MNHEY and CDR2 SVGEGT. V was shortened by 2 bases and J by 0 bases, with 8 bases between the two germline ends. There are 15 residues in the CDR3. CDR3 region: CASSYGTVSNQPQHF. The CDR3 DNA reads TGTGCCAGCAGTTACGGCACAGTTAGCAATCAGCCCCAGCATTTT.

This clonotype was seen a few times. The chain joins TRBV12-3 or TRBV12-4 to TRBJ2-5; D remains ambiguous. Between the trimmed V and J ends, which lost 3 bases and 5 bases, there was a span of 16 bases. CDR3 length: 15 amino acids. The CDR3: CASSFPLERGETQYF. The CDR3, as DNA: TGTGCCAGCAGTTTCCCGTTGGAGCGCGGCGAGACCCAGTACTTC.

The DNA of the CDR3 is TGCAGTGCTAGATCCGGCTACTTAGCCAAAAACATTCAGTACTTC. It codes for CSARSGYLAKNIQYF. The chain combines TRBV20-1 with TRBJ2-4, with D uncertain. Germline lookup yields CDR1 DFQATT and CDR2 SNEGSKA (reference sequence). Trimming removed 2 bases from V and 0 bases from J, with 11 bases in between. The CDR3 loop spans 15 amino acids.

As to this clonotype: One junction end does not reproduce the germline sequence, and a read error may be involved. The chain has TRBV7-2 and TRBJ1-5, with D maybe TRBD1 (5 bases). This CDR3 contains 17 residues. Germline CDR1 reads SGHTA; CDR2 reads FQGNSA. Here the CDR3 DNA reads TGTGCCAGCAGCTTAGGCCCCGAGGGGCGATCGGATCAGCCCCAGCAATTT. This codes for CASSLGPEGRSDQPQQF.

The V call is TRBV30, the J call TRBJ1-1, with D possibly being TRBD1 (5 bases). CDR1 and CDR2 (germline): GTSNPN, SVGIG (reference sequence). The length of the CDR3 is 13 residues. V lost 2 bases, J lost 8 bases, and 15 bases lay in between. CDR3: CAWSTKGRGEAFF. For the CDR3, the DNA is TGTGCCTGGAGTACGAAGGGGCGTGGGGAAGCTTTCTTT. The full variable domain, rest sourced from reference TRBV30 and TRBJ1-1, is SQTIHQWPATLVQPVGSPLSLECTVEGTSNPNLYWYRQAAGRGLQLLFYSVGIGQISSEVPQNLSASRPQDRQFILSSKKLLLSDSGFYLCAWSTKGRGEAFFGQGTRLTVV.

As regards this clonotype: A single base separates this from a much larger clone, so it may be a read error. V usage is TRBV9 and J usage is TRBJ2-5, with D uncertain. Trimming took 3 bases from V and 9 from J, leaving 9 bases between them. Germline assignment: CDR1 SGDLS and CDR2 YYNGEE. This CDR3 contains 11 residues. The CDR3, as DNA: TGTGCCAGCAGCGAGGGCGAGGCCCAGTACTTC. As protein: CASSEGEAQYF.

Many counts were recorded for this clonotype. The rearrangement links TRBV7-2 to TRBJ2-1; a weak D match, TRBD1 (6 bases). The germline V gene has CDR1 SGHTA and CDR2 FQGNSA. CDR3 length equals 12 residues. V lost 5 bases and J lost 8, with 10 bases in between. Here the CDR3 DNA reads TGTGCCAGCAGCCTACAGGGCCATGAGCAGTTCTTC. Protein: CASSLQGHEQFF. Variable domain in full (rest from reference TRBV7-2 and TRBJ2-1): GAGVSQSPSNKVTEKGKDVELRCDPISGHTALYWYRQSLGQGLEFLIYFQGNSAPDKSGLPSDRFSAERTGGSVSTLTIQRTQQEDSAVYLCASSLQGHEQFFGPGTRLTVL.

The chain is built from TRBV5-4 and TRBJ2-7, with D possibly called TRBD1 or TRBD2 (5 bases each). V lost 0 bases and J lost 4, with 11 bases in between. The germline V gene encodes CDR1 SGHNT and CDR2 YYREEE (reference sequence). The CDR3 has 14 amino acids. CDR3 sequence reads: CASSLGDDRYEQYF. CDR3 nucleotide sequence: TGTGCCAGCAGCTTGGGGGACGACCGTTACGAGCAGTACTTC.

A single count supports this clonotype. An end of the junction does not agree with germline; a read error may underlie this. The chain combines TRBV2 with TRBJ1-2; tentatively, D is TRBD1 (6 bases). This CDR3 is 16 amino acids long. Per germline, CDR1 SNHLY and CDR2 FYNNEI. This CDR3 reads CAGSEASTGQSYGYTF. The CDR3, as DNA: TGTGCCGGCAGTGAAGCGAGCACTGGACAGAGCTATGGCTACACCTTC.

The gene calls are TRBV9 and TRBJ2-4; D is possibly TRBD1 (6 bases). This CDR3 comprises 14 residues. Trimming took off 0 bases at V and 9 bases at J, with 13 bases between the two ends. Germline V gene lookup returns CDR1 SGDLS and CDR2 YYNGEE. CDR3 region: CASSVETGPGIQYF. CDR3 coding DNA: TGTGCCAGCAGCGTAGAGACAGGTCCTGGCATTCAGTACTTC.

This clonotype was seen at least ten times. The gene calls are TRBV7-6 and TRBJ2-7; 8 positions match TRBD1. Germline assignment: CDR1 SGHVS and CDR2 FNYEAQ. The CDR3 has 14 residues. V was clipped by 1 base and J by 3 bases; unmatched bases: 2. In DNA, the CDR3 is TGTGCCAGCAGCTTAGGGACAGGGCGCTACGAGCAGTACTTC. Amino acid sequence: CASSLGTGRYEQYF.

Many counts were recorded for this clonotype. The chain is built from TRBV5-6 and TRBJ2-4; TRBD1 is a possible D gene (6 bases). Looked up from germline, CDR1 is SGHDT and CDR2 is YYEEEE. The CDR3 is made up of 15 amino acids. Trimming left V 3 bases short and J 3 bases short, with 13 bases between. CDR3 protein: CASSSRQESKNIQYF. The DNA of the CDR3 is TGTGCCAGCAGCTCTCGACAGGAGAGCAAAAACATTCAGTACTTC.

Ten or more counts support this clonotype. The J gene is TRBJ1-2, the V gene TRBV28; D remains unclear. Looked up from germline, CDR1 is MDHEN and CDR2 is SYDVKM. The V end was cut by 8 bases, the J end by 0 bases, with 13 bases between. This CDR3 spans 14 amino acids. In DNA form, the CDR3 reads TGTGCCAGCGGAATTCACAGAGCTAACTATGGCTACACCTTC. It translates to CASGIHRANYGYTF.

This clonotype showed up just a few times. This rearrangement joins TRBV9 to TRBJ2-7; 8 bases are shared with TRBD1. The CDR3 length is 15 residues. The V and J ends lost 0 bases and 6 bases, in that order; junction bases with no gene match: 8. Germline V CDR1 and CDR2: SGDLS, YYNGEE. CDR3 nucleotide sequence: TGTGCCAGCAGCGTAGGGGGTCAGGGGGCGAGCGAGCAGTACTTC. It yields the protein CASSVGGQGASEQYF. Looking up the rest from reference TRBV9 and TRBJ2-7 gives the full variable domain: DSGVTQTPKHLITATGQRVTLRCSPRSGDLSVYWYQQSLDQGLQFLIQYYNGEERAKGNILERFSAQQFPDLHSELNLSSLELGDSALYFCASSVGGQGASEQYFGPGTRLTVT.

This clonotype has a handful of counts. V and J are TRBV27 and TRBJ2-3; 12 bases are a match to TRBD2. This CDR3 spans 18 amino acids. Germline CDR1 is MNHEY and CDR2 is SMNVEV (reference sequence). V was pared by 4 bases and J by 5 bases, with 13 bases of the junction left unmatched. The CDR3 sequence: CASSSPRLAGGPLDTQYF. The CDR3 bases are TGTGCCAGCAGTTCTCCCCGGCTAGCGGGAGGGCCCCTAGATACGCAGTATTTT.

The rearrangement uses TRBV14 and TRBJ2-7, with 8 nucleotides matching TRBD2. The CDR3 extends over 15 amino acids. After removal of 0 bases from V and 3 bases from J, the junction contained 4 bases not matched to a gene. Germline CDR1 is SGHDN and CDR2 is FVKESK. The CDR3 loop reads CASSQDAGGYYEQYF. The DNA for the CDR3 is TGTGCCAGCAGCCAAGACGCGGGGGGTTACTACGAGCAGTACTTC.

This clonotype has a handful of counts. V gene TRBV7-9 combines with J gene TRBJ2-2, with TRBD1 as a possible D gene (6 bases). CDR3 length: 16 residues. V was pared by 3 bases and J by 0 bases, with 11 bases between. Germline CDR1 is SEHNR and CDR2 is FQNEAQ (reference sequence). The CDR3 reads CASSLDSITNTGELFF. CDR3 nucleotides: TGTGCCAGCAGCTTGGACAGCATCACGAACACCGGGGAGCTGTTTTTT.

This clonotype was seen at least ten times. This chain joins TRBV28 and TRBJ2-2, with 9 bases identical to TRBD1. CDR1 is MDHEN, CDR2 SYDVKM, per germline. The CDR3 totals 16 residues. Unmatched junction bases numbered 13, after V lost 4 bases and J lost 10 bases. DNA for the CDR3: TGTGCCAGCAGTTGGATACGGGACAGGGAATTGTCGGAGCTGTTTTTT. It yields the protein CASSWIRDRELSELFF. The variable domain in full, with the rest retrieved from reference TRBV28 and TRBJ2-2, is DVKVTQSSRYLVKRTGEKVFLECVQDMDHENMFWYRQDPGLGLRLIYFSYDVKMKEKGDIPEGYSVSREKKERFSLILESASTNQTSMYLCASSWIRDRELSELFFGEGSRLTVL.

V gene TRBV6-2 or TRBV6-3 combines with J gene TRBJ2-7; a weak D match, TRBD1 (6 bases). The CDR3 has 14 residues. Germline loops: CDR1 MNHEY, CDR2 SVGEGT. The V end lost 6 bases, the J end lost 8 bases, and 20 bases lay between the germline ends. CDR3 coding DNA: TGTGCCAGCAGAGACCAGAACAGGGAGCACCAGCAGTACTTC. Amino acids: CASRDQNREHQQYF.

About this clonotype: Possible read error: a much larger clone is one base away. This chain links TRBV30 with TRBJ1-1; possibly TRBD1 for D (5 bases). CDR1 and CDR2 from the germline V gene are GTSNPN and SVGIG (reference sequence). V lost 5 bases and J 1 base, leaving 11 bases between the germline ends. The CDR3 contains 13 residues. The CDR3 DNA reads as TGTGCCTGGGAGGGGCTCCCGAACACTGAAGCTTTCTTT. Its protein product is CAWEGLPNTEAFF.

Concerning this clonotype: This CDR3 is missing its conserved last phenylalanine or tryptophan, likely due to a read error. The chain's CDR3 is CASSTGGGTEAFL. The CDR3 coding sequence is TGTGCCAGCAGCACAGGGGGCGGCACTGAAGCTTTCTTA. J is TRBJ1-1 and V is TRBV9; 9 nucleotides line up with TRBD1. CDR1 is SGDLS and CDR2 is YYNGEE in the germline V gene. The CDR3 contains 13 residues. V lost 4 bases and J lost 4; bases outside the gene matches: 2.

A remark on this clonotype: One end of the junction varies from germline; a read error may be responsible. The chain combines TRBV29-1 with TRBJ2-1; 7 bases are a match to TRBD1. The CDR3 length is 16 residues. Germline-derived CDR1 and CDR2 are SQVTM and ANQGSEA. CDR3 sequence reads: CSVEGQQDRAYIEQFF. The CDR3 nucleotides are TGCAGCGTTGAAGGCCAACAAGACAGGGCCTACATTGAGCAGTTCTTC.

Details on this clonotype: A much larger clone lies a single base off, so this may be a read error. V is TRBV12-3 or TRBV12-4 and J is TRBJ2-1; tentative D call: TRBD1 (6 bases). V shed 7 bases and J shed 0 bases, with 13 bases lying between them. This CDR3 comprises 15 residues. CDR3 protein: CASNAQGISYNEQFF. The CDR3 region has the DNA TGTGCCAGCAACGCACAGGGCATCTCCTACAATGAGCAGTTCTTC.

This clonotype was observed at least ten times. The J gene is TRBJ2-7, the V gene TRBV12-3 or TRBV12-4, with 12 bases fitting TRBD2. The CDR3 length is 14 residues. J lost 5 bases, V lost 6 bases, and 5 bases had no gene match. DNA of the CDR3: TGTGCCAGCAGCTTGAGACTAGCGGGAGACGAGCAGTACTTC. Translation gives CASSLRLAGDEQYF.

This clonotype was detected a few times. The genes are TRBV11-2 and TRBJ2-1; perhaps TRBD1 as D (6 bases). The CDR3 covers 13 residues. With 4 bases removed from V and 12 bases from J, the gap between germline ends came to 16 bases. Looked up from germline, CDR1 is SGHAT and CDR2 is FQNNGV. The CDR3 nucleotides are TGTGCCAGCAGCTCTCATGAGGGGACACCGCAGTTCTTC. Translation gives CASSSHEGTPQFF.

The rearrangement uses TRBV29-1 and TRBJ1-4; 9 bases line up with TRBD1. V lost 6 bases, J lost 2 bases, and 4 bases stayed unmatched. The CDR3 is 14 residues long. Germline CDR1 and CDR2: SQVTM and ANQGSEA. As DNA, the CDR3 is TGCAGCGTCGGGACAGGGTGCACTAATGAAAAACTGTTTTTT. It is translated as CSVGTGCTNEKLFF.

On this clonotype itself: This may be a read error, as it is one base from a much larger clone. The chain uses TRBV12-3 or TRBV12-4 and TRBJ1-5; D uncertain. This CDR3 has 16 residues. The CDR3 region has the DNA TGTGCCAGCAGTTTATCTGCGGCCAATAGCAATCAGCCCCGGCATTTT. Protein: CASSLSAANSNQPRHF.

Note on this clonotype: A much larger clone lies a single base off, so this may be a read error. CDR3 nucleotides: TGTGCCAGCAGCCGGACTAGCGGGGGCACAGATACGCTGTATTTT. Its protein is CASSRTSGGTDTLYF. The chain has TRBV12-3 or TRBV12-4 and TRBJ2-3; 13 bases line up with TRBD2. The CDR3 length is 15 residues.